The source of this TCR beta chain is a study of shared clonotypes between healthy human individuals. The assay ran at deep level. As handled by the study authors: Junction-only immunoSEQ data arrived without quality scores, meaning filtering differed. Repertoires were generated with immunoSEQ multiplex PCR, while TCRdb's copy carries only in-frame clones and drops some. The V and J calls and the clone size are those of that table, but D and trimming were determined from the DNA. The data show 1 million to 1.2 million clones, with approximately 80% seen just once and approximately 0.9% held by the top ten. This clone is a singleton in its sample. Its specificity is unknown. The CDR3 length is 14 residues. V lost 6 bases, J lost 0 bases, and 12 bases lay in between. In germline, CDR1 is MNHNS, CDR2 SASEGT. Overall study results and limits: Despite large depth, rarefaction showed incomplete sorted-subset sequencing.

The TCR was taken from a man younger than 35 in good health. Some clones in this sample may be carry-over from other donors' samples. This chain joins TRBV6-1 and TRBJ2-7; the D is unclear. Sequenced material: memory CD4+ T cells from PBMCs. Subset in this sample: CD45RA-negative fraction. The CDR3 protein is CASRSRNFSYEQYF. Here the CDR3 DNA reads TGTGCCAGCAGATCCCGGAACTTCTCCTACGAGCAGTACTTC.